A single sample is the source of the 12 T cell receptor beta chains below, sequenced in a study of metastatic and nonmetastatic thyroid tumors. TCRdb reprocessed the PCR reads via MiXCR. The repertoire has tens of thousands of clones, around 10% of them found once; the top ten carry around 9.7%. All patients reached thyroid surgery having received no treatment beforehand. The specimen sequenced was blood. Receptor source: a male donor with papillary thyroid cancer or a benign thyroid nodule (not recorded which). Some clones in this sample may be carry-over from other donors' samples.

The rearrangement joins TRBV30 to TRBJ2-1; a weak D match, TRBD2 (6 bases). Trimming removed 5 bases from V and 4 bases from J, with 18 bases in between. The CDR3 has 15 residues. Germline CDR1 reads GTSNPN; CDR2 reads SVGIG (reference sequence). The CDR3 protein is CAWGISEGGYNEQFF. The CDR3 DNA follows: TGTGCCTGGGGGATTAGTGAGGGAGGTTACAATGAGCAGTTCTTC.

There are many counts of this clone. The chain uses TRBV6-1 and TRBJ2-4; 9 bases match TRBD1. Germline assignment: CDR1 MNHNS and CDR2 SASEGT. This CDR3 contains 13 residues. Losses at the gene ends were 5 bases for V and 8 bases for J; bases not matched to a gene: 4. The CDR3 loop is CASSLRQGDIQYF. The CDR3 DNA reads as TGTGCCAGCAGTCTTCGACAGGGGGACATTCAGTACTTC.

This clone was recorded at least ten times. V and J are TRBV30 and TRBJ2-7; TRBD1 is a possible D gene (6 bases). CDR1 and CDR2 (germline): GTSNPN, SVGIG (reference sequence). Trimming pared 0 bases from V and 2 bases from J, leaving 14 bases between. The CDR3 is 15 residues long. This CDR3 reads CAWSVKGHLPYEQYF. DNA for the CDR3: TGTGCCTGGAGTGTGAAGGGACATCTTCCCTACGAGCAGTACTTC. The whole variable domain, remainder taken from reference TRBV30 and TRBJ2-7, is SQTIHQWPATLVQPVGSPLSLECTVEGTSNPNLYWYRQAAGRGLQLLFYSVGIGQISSEVPQNLSASRPQDRQFILSSKKLLLSDSGFYLCAWSVKGHLPYEQYFGPGTRLTVT.

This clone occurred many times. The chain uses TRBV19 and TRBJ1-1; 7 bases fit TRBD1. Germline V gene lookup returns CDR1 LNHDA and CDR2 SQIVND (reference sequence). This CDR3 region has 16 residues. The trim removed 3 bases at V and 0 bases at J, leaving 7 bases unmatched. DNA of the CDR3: TGTGCCAGTAGTATTTATTCGGGACAGCTGAACACTGAAGCTTTCTTT. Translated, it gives CASSIYSGQLNTEAFF.

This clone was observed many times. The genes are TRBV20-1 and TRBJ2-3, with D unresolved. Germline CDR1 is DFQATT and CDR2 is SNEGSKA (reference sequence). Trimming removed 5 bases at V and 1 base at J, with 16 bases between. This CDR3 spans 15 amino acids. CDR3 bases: TGCAGTGCTTCGACACTTCGCATGGGCACAGATACGCAGTATTTT. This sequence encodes CSASTLRMGTDTQYF.

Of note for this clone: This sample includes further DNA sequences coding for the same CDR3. The chain's CDR3 is CASSPLEGLRDYGYTF. CDR3 coding DNA: TGTGCCAGTAGTCCCTTAGAGGGTTTACGGGACTATGGCTACACCTTC. The chain carries TRBV19 and TRBJ1-2; the D is unclear. The CDR3 consists of 16 residues. The germline CDR1 and CDR2 sequences are LNHDA and SQIVND (reference sequence). V was pared by 5 bases and J by 3 bases, with 19 bases between.

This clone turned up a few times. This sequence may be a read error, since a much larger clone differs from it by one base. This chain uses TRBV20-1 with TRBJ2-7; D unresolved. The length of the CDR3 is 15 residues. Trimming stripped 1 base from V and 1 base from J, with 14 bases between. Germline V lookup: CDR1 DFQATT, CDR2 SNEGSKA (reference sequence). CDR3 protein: CSARASTTTSYEQYF. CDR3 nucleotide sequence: TGCAGTGCTAGAGCGAGCACCACCACTTCCTACGAGCAGTACTTC.

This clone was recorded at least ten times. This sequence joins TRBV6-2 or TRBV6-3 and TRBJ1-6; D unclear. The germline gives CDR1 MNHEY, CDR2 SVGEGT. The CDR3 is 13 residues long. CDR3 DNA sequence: TGTGCTACCCGGGAGGAGAATAATTCACCCCTCCACTTT. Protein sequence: CATREENNSPLHF.

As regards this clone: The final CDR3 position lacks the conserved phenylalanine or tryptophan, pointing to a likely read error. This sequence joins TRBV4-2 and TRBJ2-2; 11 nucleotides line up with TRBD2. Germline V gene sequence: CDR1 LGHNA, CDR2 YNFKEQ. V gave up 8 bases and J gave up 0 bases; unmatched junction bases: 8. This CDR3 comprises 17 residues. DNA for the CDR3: TGTGCCAGCGGACAACTAGCGGGAGTATCGAACACCGGGGAGCTGTTTTCT. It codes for CASGQLAGVSNTGELFS.

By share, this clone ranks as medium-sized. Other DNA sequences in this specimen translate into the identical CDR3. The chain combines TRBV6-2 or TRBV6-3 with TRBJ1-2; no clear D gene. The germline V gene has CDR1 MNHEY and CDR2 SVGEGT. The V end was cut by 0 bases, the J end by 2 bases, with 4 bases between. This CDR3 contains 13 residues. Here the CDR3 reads CASSYSDNYGYTF. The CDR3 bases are TGTGCCAGCAGTTACTCGGACAACTATGGCTACACCTTC.

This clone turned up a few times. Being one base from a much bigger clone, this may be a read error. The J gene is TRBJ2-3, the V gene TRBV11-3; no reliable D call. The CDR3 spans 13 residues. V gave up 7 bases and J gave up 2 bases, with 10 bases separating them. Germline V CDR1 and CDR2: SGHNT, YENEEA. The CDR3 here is CASKERVTDTQYF. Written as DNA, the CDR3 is TGTGCCAGCAAAGAGCGTGTCACAGATACGCAGTATTTT. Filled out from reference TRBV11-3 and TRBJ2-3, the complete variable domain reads EAGVVQSPRYKIIEKKQPVAFWCNPISGHNTLYWYLQNLGQGPELLIRYENEEAVDDSQLPKDRFSAERLKGVDSTLKIQPAELGDSAVYLCASKERVTDTQYFGPGTRLTVL.

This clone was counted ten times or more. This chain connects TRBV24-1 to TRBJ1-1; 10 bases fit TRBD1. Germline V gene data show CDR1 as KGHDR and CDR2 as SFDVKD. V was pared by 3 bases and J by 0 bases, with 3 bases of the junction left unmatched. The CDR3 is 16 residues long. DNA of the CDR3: TGTGCCACCAGTGATCGGGACAGGGGCCTGAACACTGAAGCTTTCTTT. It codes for CATSDRDRGLNTEAFF.